This T cell receptor (beta chain) was sequenced during a study of T cells expressing NK-cell markers. At the level of the study: Sorted CD3+CD56-NKG2C+, CD3+CD56+NKG2C- and CD3+CD56+NKG2C+ T cells were the source of the TCR beta repertoires. HCMV seropositivity marked most of the eight sequenced donors; one was seronegative.

The CDR3 totals 14 residues. Germline assignment: CDR1 SNHLY and CDR2 FYNNEI. TCRdb reworked the 5' RACE reads into one entry per CDR3 protein, no DNA. This sample's table has about 460,000 distinct CDR3 sequences. This TCR came from a woman aged 45-65 years in good health. This chain joins TRBV2 and TRBJ2-3; the TCRdb call, TRBD1, lacks DNA for checking. Specimen: blood T cells: a sorted CD56 or NKG2C T cell subset, CD4+ or CD8+ T cells, or bulk PBMC T cells (not recorded which). CDR3 loop: CASRIRGTTDTQYF.